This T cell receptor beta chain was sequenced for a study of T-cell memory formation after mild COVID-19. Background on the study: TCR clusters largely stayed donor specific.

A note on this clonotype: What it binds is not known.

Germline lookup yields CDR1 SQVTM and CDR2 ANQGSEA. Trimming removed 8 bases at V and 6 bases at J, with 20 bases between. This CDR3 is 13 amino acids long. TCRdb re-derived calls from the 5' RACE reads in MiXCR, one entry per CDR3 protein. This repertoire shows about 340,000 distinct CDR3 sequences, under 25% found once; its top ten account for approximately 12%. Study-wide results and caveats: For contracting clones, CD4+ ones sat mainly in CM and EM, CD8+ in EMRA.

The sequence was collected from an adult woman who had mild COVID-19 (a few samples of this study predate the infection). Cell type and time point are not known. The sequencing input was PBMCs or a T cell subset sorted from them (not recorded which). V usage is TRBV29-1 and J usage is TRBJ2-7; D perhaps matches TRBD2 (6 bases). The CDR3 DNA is TGCAGCTATCAAGGGGACTCTCCAGGCGAGCAGTACTTC. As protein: CSYQGDSPGEQYF.